This T cell receptor beta chain was captured in a study of CD8+CD57+ T cells in acquired aplastic anemia. Study-wide context: CD4+ and CD8+ cells, once sorted, gave DNA averaging around 3.4 ug. Reads per healthy sample averaged around 10 million (CD4+) and 11.0 million (CD8+).

Study-level findings and limits: Patients and controls had in common around 29 CD8+ CDR3 sequences. Simpson's diversity of CD8+ cells was not significantly different in patients compared with controls.

This clonotype appeared once. Its antigen is unknown. A much larger clone differs from this one at a single base, so this may be a read error. CDR1 and CDR2 (germline): ENHRY, SYGVKD. The CDR3 extends over 16 amino acids. Using genomic DNA as the template, TCR beta VDJ and CDR3 profiling was carried out. TCRdb reprocessed the reads with MiXCR, giving one entry per CDR3 protein. The table records approximately 130,000 distinct CDR3 sequences, less than 45% of them present only once. The sequenced material came from sorted CD4+, CD8+, or CD8+CD57+ T cells (not recorded which) from PBMCs. This TCR was recovered from a human donor in good health, serving as a control. This chain links TRBV10-3 with TRBJ1-1; no firm D call. CDR3 nucleotide sequence: TGTGCCAGCAGTCCAGTTTACCGGACTGTTAACACTGCAGCTTTCTTT. Protein sequence: CASSPVYRTVNTAAFF.